This T cell receptor beta chain was sequenced in a study of T cells in Graves' hyperthyroidism and ophthalmopathy. The source material, RNA transcripts, was used to amplify TCR beta CDR3 regions. The HTBI primer set served for first-round RT-PCR of the TCR CDR3. TCRdb analysed the multiplex PCR reads with MiXCR anew, one entry per CDR3 protein. The table includes 550,000 to 800,000 distinct CDR3 sequences, around 15% detected once. Findings of the study overall: Ophthalmopathy onset followed model prediction by a median roughly six months. Researchers report that a 13 V-J model separated ophthalmopathy from stable hyperthyroidism.

About this clonotype itself: Its target is not known.

Clinical symptoms, serum thyroxine and TRAb, thyroid ultrasound and orbital computed tomography together formed the diagnostic basis. After removal of 6 bases from V and 2 bases from J, the junction contained 10 bases not matched to a gene. The germline CDR1 and CDR2 sequences are DFQATT and SNEGSKA (reference sequence). CDR3 length: 14 residues. This sequence was found in a man aged 18 to 29 with Graves' hyperthyroidism. The V and J genes are TRBV20-1 and TRBJ2-7; 7 bases align to TRBD2. The sample comprised blood. The CDR3 here is CSANSGLSPYEQYF. CDR3 coding DNA: TGCAGTGCAAATAGCGGGCTAAGCCCCTACGAGCAGTACTTC.